A single T cell receptor beta chain is shown here with its context. Antigen unknown. This record comes from a study of cytomegalovirus exposure and HLA in healthy donors. Study-wide points: A later analysis linked a missense variant in DCLRE1C to the trimming of TCR beta V and J genes.

This CDR3 contains 16 residues. Germline V gene sequence: CDR1 MGHRA, CDR2 YSYEKL. Trimming stripped 4 bases from V and 7 bases from J, with 22 bases between. Amplification used 60 Vbeta primers and 13 Jbeta primers. The method was immunoSEQ multiplex PCR; TCRdb's version includes in-frame clones alone and lacks a portion of them. The repertoire consists of about 92,000 clones, with 65% to 80% occurring once and the leading ten covering 16%. The sequencing sample was made of PBMCs. The receptor was derived from a woman under 30 in good health and CMV-seropositive. This chain uses TRBV4-1 with TRBJ1-2; perhaps TRBD1 as D (6 bases). The CDR3, as DNA: TGCGCCAGCAGCCCGACCCAGGGGTGGTCTTGGGGTGGCTACACCTTC. It is translated as CASSPTQGWSWGGYTF.